This T cell receptor beta chain appears in the sequencing data of a study of a mutant IDH1 vaccine in newly diagnosed glioma. Study at large: Therapy received beforehand was radiotherapy, temozolomide, or both, with most patients given both. Study results and caveats: Pseudoprogression showed no apparent link to changes in top peripheral T cell clonotypes.

V shed 1 base and J 4 bases; nucleotides not matched to a gene: 12. Germline CDR1 reads MGHRA; CDR2 reads YSYEKL. CDR3 length: 17 amino acids. Time point described: week 5, during vaccination. The investigators gave 300 ug of mutant IDH1 20-mer peptide in each vaccine dose, together with topical imiquimod. This clone was seen only once. What it recognizes is unknown. Method: immunoSEQ multiplex PCR; TCRdb's copy keeps in-frame clones and lacks some. The sample has 45,000 to 60,000 clones, just under 80% seen once. This sample comprised PBMCs, obtained from a glioma patient whose treatment included an IDH1 peptide vaccine. This clonotype was sampled from a man in his fifties or sixties with glioma. The chain uses TRBV4-1 and TRBJ2-5, with 7 bases that match TRBD2. The CDR3: CASSQGPGRGEGETQYF. The DNA for the CDR3 is TGCGCCAGCAGCCAAGGTCCAGGGCGCGGGGAGGGAGAGACCCAGTACTTC.